The rows below give T cell receptor beta chains drawn from one sample of a study of OX40 agonist ivuxolimab in advanced cancers. Profiling relied on immunoSEQ multiplex PCR, and the TCRdb table lists in-frame clones only, not all of them. The profile shows 53,000 or so clones, 93% of them singletons. This specimen consisted of CD4+ or CD8+ T cells sorted from blood, obtained in a trial of the OX40 agonist ivuxolimab. The receptor set was obtained from an adult with an advanced solid tumor such as melanoma, head and neck, liver or kidney cancer. CDR3s include the opening cysteine and the closing phenylalanine or tryptophan. The order of the fields is clone size, J gene, D gene, V gene, CDR3 DNA, CDR3 protein. D genes are given only for firm matches. Not every row has a clone size; where given, it reads once, few, many or a size class.

abundance: NA; j_gene: TRBJ2-7; d_gene: TRBD2; v_gene: TRBV19; CDR3nt: TGTGCCAGTAGTGGGGGCAGCGGGAGGGCCTACGAGCAGTACTTC; CDR3aa: CASSGGSGRAYEQYF
abundance: few; j_gene: TRBJ1-2; d_gene: NA; v_gene: TRBV28; CDR3nt: TGTGCCAGCAGTTTCGTGGAGAACTACACCTTC; CDR3aa: CASSFVENYTF
abundance: NA; j_gene: TRBJ1-2; d_gene: NA; v_gene: TRBV6-5; CDR3nt: TGTGCCAGCAGTTACTCGTCTGGGACTCATGGCTACACCTTC; CDR3aa: CASSYSSGTHGYTF
abundance: once; j_gene: TRBJ2-1; d_gene: TRBD1; v_gene: TRBV9; CDR3nt: TGTGCCAGCAGCGAGGGGGACAGCTATGAGCAGTTCTTC; CDR3aa: CASSEGDSYEQFF
abundance: NA; j_gene: TRBJ1-4; d_gene: NA; v_gene: TRBV7-9; CDR3nt: TGTGCCAGCAGCCGGACCTGGGATGAAAAACTGTTTTTT; CDR3aa: CASSRTWDEKLFF
abundance: NA; j_gene: TRBJ2-2; d_gene: TRBD1; v_gene: TRBV2; CDR3nt: TGTGCCAGCAGTGAAGAGATAGGGGGCATCACCGGGGAGCTGTTTTTT; CDR3aa: CASSEEIGGITGELFF
abundance: NA; j_gene: TRBJ1-5; d_gene: NA; v_gene: TRBV28; CDR3nt: TGTGCCAGCAGTTTCACTTTCGGGGGGGCGAATCAGCCCCAGCATTTT; CDR3aa: CASSFTFGGANQPQHF
abundance: NA; j_gene: TRBJ1-2; d_gene: NA; v_gene: TRBV2; CDR3nt: TGTGCCAGCAGTGTTACGTCAGTGGGCTATGGCTACACCTTC; CDR3aa: CASSVTSVGYGYTF
abundance: NA; j_gene: TRBJ2-1; d_gene: NA; v_gene: TRBV19; CDR3nt: TGTGCCAGTAGTTTGGCTAAAAGCTCCTACAATGAGCAGTTCTTC; CDR3aa: CASSLAKSSYNEQFF
abundance: NA; j_gene: TRBJ2-7; d_gene: NA; v_gene: TRBV11-2; CDR3nt: TGTGCCAGCAGCCCTTACTACGAGCAGTACTTC; CDR3aa: CASSPYYEQYF
abundance: NA; j_gene: TRBJ2-2; d_gene: NA; v_gene: TRBV4-3; CDR3nt: TGCGCCAGCAAGGTCACCACCGGGGAGCTGTTTTTT; CDR3aa: CASKVTTGELFF
abundance: NA; j_gene: TRBJ2-1; d_gene: NA; v_gene: TRBV9; CDR3nt: TGTGCCAGCAGCGTTGGGTCTACGAACAATGAGCAGTTCTTC; CDR3aa: CASSVGSTNNEQFF
abundance: NA; j_gene: TRBJ1-3; d_gene: NA; v_gene: TRBV13; CDR3nt: TGTGCCAGCAGCTTAGGGCAGCACGGAAACACCATATATTTT; CDR3aa: CASSLGQHGNTIYF
abundance: NA; j_gene: TRBJ2-1; d_gene: NA; v_gene: TRBV19; CDR3nt: TGTGCCAGTAGTATTATGGGAGACTCCTACAATGAGCAGTTCTTC; CDR3aa: CASSIMGDSYNEQFF
abundance: NA; j_gene: TRBJ1-2; d_gene: NA; v_gene: TRBV21-1; CDR3nt: TGTGCCAGCATCCAGGGGGCAGGGGTCAATGGCTACACCTTC; CDR3aa: CASIQGAGVNGYTF
abundance: NA; j_gene: TRBJ2-1; d_gene: NA; v_gene: TRBV7-2; CDR3nt: TGTGCCAGCAGCTTACTCCCCAAGCCCTCGATAATAGAGAGTGAGCAGTTCTTC; CDR3aa: CASSLLPKPSIIESEQFF
abundance: NA; j_gene: TRBJ1-5; d_gene: NA; v_gene: TRBV7-8; CDR3nt: TGTGCCAGCAGCTTAATTGAAGGTTATAGCAATCAGCCCCAGCATTTT; CDR3aa: CASSLIEGYSNQPQHF
abundance: NA; j_gene: TRBJ2-2; d_gene: TRBD2; v_gene: TRBV27; CDR3nt: TGTGCCAGCGGAAGACTAGCGGGAGCCGGGGAGCTGTTTTTT; CDR3aa: CASGRLAGAGELFF
abundance: NA; j_gene: TRBJ2-2; d_gene: NA; v_gene: TRBV27; CDR3nt: TGTGCCAGCAGCCTAGGCAGCGCGAACACCGGGGAGCTGTTTTTT; CDR3aa: CASSLGSANTGELFF
abundance: NA; j_gene: TRBJ2-3; d_gene: TRBD1; v_gene: TRBV11-2; CDR3nt: TGTGCCAGCAGCGTATACCGGGACAGGGGCACAGATACGCAGTATTTT; CDR3aa: CASSVYRDRGTDTQYF
abundance: NA; j_gene: TRBJ1-2; d_gene: NA; v_gene: TRBV5-8; CDR3nt: TGTGCCAGCAGCTCCGGGGCCGATTACCAAGGCTACACCTTC; CDR3aa: CASSSGADYQGYTF
abundance: NA; j_gene: TRBJ2-7; d_gene: NA; v_gene: TRBV7-6; CDR3nt: TGTGCCAGCAGCCATTACGGGTACGAGCAGTACTTC; CDR3aa: CASSHYGYEQYF
abundance: NA; j_gene: TRBJ2-1; d_gene: TRBD1; v_gene: TRBV9; CDR3nt: TGTGCCAGCAGCGTAGAGGACAGGGGCTACAATGAGCAGTTCTTC; CDR3aa: CASSVEDRGYNEQFF
abundance: NA; j_gene: TRBJ2-3; d_gene: TRBD1; v_gene: TRBV29-1; CDR3nt: TGCAGCGTCAGTAGTGACAGGGTTACAGATACGCAGTATTTT; CDR3aa: CSVSSDRVTDTQYF
abundance: NA; j_gene: TRBJ2-5; d_gene: TRBD1; v_gene: TRBV5-3; CDR3nt: TGTGCCAGAAGCACCGGGACAGGTCCTCAAGAGACCCAGTACTTC; CDR3aa: CARSTGTGPQETQYF
abundance: NA; j_gene: TRBJ1-1; d_gene: NA; v_gene: TRBV11-2; CDR3nt: TGTGCCAGCAGCTTAGGTGCGAACACTGAAGCTTTCTTT; CDR3aa: CASSLGANTEAFF
abundance: NA; j_gene: TRBJ2-1; d_gene: TRBD2; v_gene: TRBV2; CDR3nt: TGTGCCAGCCCTACCCCCGGGACTAGCGGGAGGAATGAGCAGTTCTTC; CDR3aa: CASPTPGTSGRNEQFF
abundance: NA; j_gene: TRBJ2-7; d_gene: TRBD1; v_gene: TRBV11-2; CDR3nt: TGTGCCAGCAGCCTAGAGACAGGGAGCTCCTACGAGCAGTACTTC; CDR3aa: CASSLETGSSYEQYF
abundance: NA; j_gene: TRBJ2-7; d_gene: NA; v_gene: TRBV5-1; CDR3nt: TGCGCCAGCAGCCCCGACAGCTCCTACGAGCAGTACTTC; CDR3aa: CASSPDSSYEQYF
abundance: once; j_gene: TRBJ1-6; d_gene: NA; v_gene: TRBV4-3; CDR3nt: TGCGCCAGCAGCCAAGATCGAGGGGGAGGGAATTCACCCCTCCACTTT; CDR3aa: CASSQDRGGGNSPLHF
abundance: NA; j_gene: TRBJ2-1; d_gene: NA; v_gene: TRBV4-1; CDR3nt: TGCGCCAGCAGCTACTCCCCGGGGGCCTACAATGAGCAGTTCTTC; CDR3aa: CASSYSPGAYNEQFF
abundance: NA; j_gene: TRBJ2-7; d_gene: TRBD2; v_gene: TRBV6-1; CDR3nt: TGTGCCAGCAGTGAAGGGACTAGCGGGATCTACGAGCAGTACTTC; CDR3aa: CASSEGTSGIYEQYF
abundance: NA; j_gene: TRBJ2-6; d_gene: NA; v_gene: TRBV5-5; CDR3nt: TGTGCCAGCAGCTTAGTGGGGTATACGGGGACGGCTGGGGCCAACGTCCTGACTTTC; CDR3aa: CASSLVGYTGTAGANVLTF
abundance: NA; j_gene: TRBJ2-3; d_gene: NA; v_gene: TRBV14; CDR3nt: TGTGCCAGCAGCCATATAGCGCACATCACAGATACGCAGTATTTT; CDR3aa: CASSHIAHITDTQYF
abundance: NA; j_gene: TRBJ1-5; d_gene: NA; v_gene: TRBV4-1; CDR3nt: TGCGCCAGCAGCCAAGAGGTAGTGGGCAATCAGCCCCAGCATTTT; CDR3aa: CASSQEVVGNQPQHF
abundance: NA; j_gene: TRBJ1-2; d_gene: TRBD1; v_gene: TRBV9; CDR3nt: TGTGCCAGCAGCCAATCTACTACAGGGGTTTACTATGGCTACACCTTC; CDR3aa: CASSQSTTGVYYGYTF
abundance: NA; j_gene: TRBJ1-1; d_gene: NA; v_gene: TRBV11-2; CDR3nt: TGTGCCAGCAGCTTATACCCACGACAGGAGAAGGGGGCTTTCTTT; CDR3aa: CASSLYPRQEKGAFF
abundance: medium-sized; j_gene: TRBJ1-5; d_gene: NA; v_gene: TRBV28; CDR3nt: TGTGCCAGCAGTTTATTCCAGGCCAATCAGCCCCAGCATTTT; CDR3aa: CASSLFQANQPQHF
abundance: NA; j_gene: TRBJ1-4; d_gene: NA; v_gene: TRBV2; CDR3nt: TGTGCCAGCAGTGATGGGCTCAGACATGCAACTAATGAAAAACTGTTTTTT; CDR3aa: CASSDGLRHATNEKLFF